The T cell receptor (beta chain) under discussion was sequenced for a study of T cell responses to AZD1222 COVID-19 vaccine. V was clipped by 0 bases and J by 4 bases, with 10 bases between them. In germline, CDR1 is LGHDT, CDR2 YNNKEL (reference sequence). There are 15 residues in the CDR3. Measured with immunoSEQ multiplex PCR; TCRdb has only the in-frame clones, and not every one. The sample comprises 150,000 or so clones, over 90% of which are singletons, and 1.5% rests with the top ten. Whether given at about 4 or about 12 weeks, second doses were pooled. The chain couples TRBV3-1 (or the pseudogene TRBV3-2) to TRBJ1-5; weak D call: TRBD1 (5 bases). This sequence originates from an adult who received the AZD1222 COVID-19 vaccine. This material consisted of peripheral blood, taken 28 days after the second AZD1222 dose. CDR3 sequence: CASSQDNGANQPQHF. CDR3 DNA sequence: TGTGCCAGCAGCCAAGATAACGGGGCTAATCAGCCCCAGCATTTT.